The TCR beta chain described here comes from a study of blood T cell repertoires in COVID-19 (dated by TCRdb to about 2020). Context from the whole study: Samples from collaborators originated in the United States, Italy and Spain and spanned both the acute and convalescent phases of COVID-19. The repertoires were released in a freely available public database meant as a resource for research on the immune response to SARS-CoV-2. Where HLA class I and class II types were available, the types were taken from metadata supplied by the sample provider, not from assay-based typing. A de-identified subject ID, COVID-19 status, age in years and sex were almost always included in the sample metadata. Samples came from the ongoing ImmuneRACE study (first 160 participants) plus 1,254 subjects from 6 global collaborators. The material from the prospective study consisted of cDNA or gDNA derived from T cells, B-cell-depleted T cells, or PBMCs. The dataset comprised deeply sampled blood TCRbeta repertoires from subjects exposed to, actively infected with, or recovered from COVID-19. Here is what the overall study found, with its caveats: Clinical and demographic metadata were provided uncurated, with the amount varying by source and participant.

Enrolling through a virtual design, the prospective study's participants ranged in age from roughly 18 to 95 years and lived across 20 to 25 United States geographic areas. In the prospective study, cohorts were assigned on the basis of participant-reported clinical history obtained from a screening survey and a study questionnaire. In the prospective study, mobile phlebotomists collected whole blood, serum and a nasopharyngeal or oropharyngeal swab from each participant. Prospective study participants could optionally give additional blood draws and questionnaires over a roughly two-month period. Prospective study blood samples were shipped either frozen or at room temperature before DNA extraction. From cysteine to phenylalanine, the CDR3 is 16 amino acids long. The DNA shown is the 48-base CDR3, in frame from base 1. The germline V gene gives CDR1 as LGHNA and CDR2 as YNFKEQ. V is pared back by 4 bases and J by 4 bases, with 18 bases lying between the germline termini.

With respect to this clone: There is no known antigen for this receptor. Per-base quality was not reported, and no clone a single base away is much larger than it.

TCRbeta CDR3 regions were amplified from genomic DNA using the immunoSEQ Assay, a bias-controlled multiplex PCR. The source study handled its data this way. Within the assay, amplification of reference gene primers was used to estimate how many nucleated cells each sample contained. To quantify the absolute abundance of each unique TCRbeta CDR3 rearrangement, sequence reads were collapsed and filtered. For each sample, productive Simpson clonality was calculated by taking the square root of Simpson's diversity index across productive rearrangements. Sourced from immuneACCESS, this table was stored by TCRdb with only in-frame sequences that have V and J called. A share of the clones is absent; for the studies checked, an unresolved V gene accounts for under half, and the remainder has no known explanation. V, J and clone size derive from that table, while D and trimming were established from the DNA sequence. For this sample the table gives 100,000 to 150,000 clones, of which around 80% were detected only once. More than 2% of the sample is taken by the ten largest.

Sample: PBMCs or T cells enriched from blood (not recorded which). This sequence was found in a man in his forties with acute COVID-19. The chain joins TRBV4-2 to TRBJ2-3; the best D guess is TRBD1, with 6 bases matching. The CDR3: CASSRESQGSPDTQYF. At the DNA level, the sequence is TGTGCCAGCAGCCGAGAGTCACAGGGATCCCCAGATACGCAGTATTTT.